These 6 T cell receptor beta chains originate from one sample sequenced in a study of CD8+CD57+ T cells in acquired aplastic anemia. Genomic DNA provided the template from which TCR beta VDJ and CDR3 profiles were obtained. TCRdb re-called the reads with MiXCR, one entry per CDR3 protein. This table holds 400,000 to 500,000 distinct CDR3 sequences, around 72% found once. Sequenced sample: sorted CD4+, CD8+, or CD8+CD57+ T cells (not recorded which) from PBMCs. All receptors come from a human donor in good health, serving as a control.

In the case of this clonotype: A junction end diverges from the germline sequence, so it may reflect a read error. This rearrangement joins TRBV7-9 to TRBJ2-3; possible D gene TRBD2, 7 bases. Germline CDR1 reads SEHNR; CDR2 reads FQNEAQ (reference sequence). The CDR3 covers 16 residues. Here the CDR3 DNA reads TGTGCCAGCAGCTTACTAGTGGGGGGGCGCACAGACACGCAGTATTTT. Amino acid sequence: CASSLLVGGRTDTQYF.

This clonotype was recorded at least ten times. The chain joins TRBV19 to TRBJ1-6; unclear D gene. Germline V gene lookup returns CDR1 LNHDA and CDR2 SQIVND (reference sequence). The CDR3 loop spans 14 amino acids. Trimming pared 3 bases from V and 5 bases from J, leaving 8 bases between. CDR3 sequence reads: CASSIDPDNSPLHF. For the CDR3, the DNA is TGTGCCAGTAGTATCGACCCTGATAATTCACCCCTCCACTTT.

The chain is built from TRBV7-7 and TRBJ2-2, with D possibly matching TRBD2 (6 bases). The germline V gene has CDR1 SSHAT and CDR2 FNYEAQ (reference sequence). Deletions cut 1 base from V and 17 bases from J, with 23 bases between. The CDR3 is 15 residues long. CDR3 residues: CASSLDGGQPQHFFF. The CDR3 DNA follows: TGTGCCAGCAGCTTAGACGGGGGTCAGCCCCAGCATTTTTTTTTT.

This clonotype was recorded only once. The junction departs from germline at one end; a sequencing error may be responsible. V gene TRBV14 combines with J gene TRBJ1-2; unclear D gene. This CDR3 comprises 13 residues. Germline V lookup: CDR1 SGHDN, CDR2 FVKESK. DNA for the CDR3: TGTGCCAGCAGCTTAGGCCGGACCCACTGTTACCTCTTC. It specifies CASSLGRTHCYLF.

The gene calls are TRBV7-7 and TRBJ1-5, with D unresolved. Per germline, CDR1 SSHAT and CDR2 FNYEAQ (reference sequence). Between the trimmed V and J ends, which lost 8 bases and 0 bases, there was a span of 35 bases. The CDR3 has 22 residues. In nucleotides, the CDR3 is TGTGCCAGCTCCTCTGGGGTTTGCCACACTCATGATGCACTGTGTAGCAATCAGCCCCAGCATTTT. It specifies CASSSGVCHTHDALCSNQPQHF.

This clonotype was seen repeatedly, ten times or more. The chain has TRBV6-2 or TRBV6-3 and TRBJ1-1, with D uncertain. The CDR3 length is 14 residues. The germline V gene encodes CDR1 MNHEY and CDR2 SVGEGT. Trimming stripped 4 bases from V and 1 base from J, with 10 bases between. Here the CDR3 DNA reads TGTGCCAGCAGTTTCGGTAGAACGAACACTGAAGCTTTCTTT. It yields the protein CASSFGRTNTEAFF.